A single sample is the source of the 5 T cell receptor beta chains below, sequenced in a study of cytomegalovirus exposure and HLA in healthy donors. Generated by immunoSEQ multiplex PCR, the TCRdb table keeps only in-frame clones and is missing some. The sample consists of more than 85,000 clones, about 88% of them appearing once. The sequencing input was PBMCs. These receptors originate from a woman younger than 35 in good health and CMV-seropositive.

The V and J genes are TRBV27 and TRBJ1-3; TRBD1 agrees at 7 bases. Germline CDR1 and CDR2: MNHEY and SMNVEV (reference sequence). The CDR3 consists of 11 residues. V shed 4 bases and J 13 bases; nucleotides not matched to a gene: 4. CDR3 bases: TGTGCCAGCAGTTCTAGGACAGGAATATATTTT. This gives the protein CASSSRTGIYF.

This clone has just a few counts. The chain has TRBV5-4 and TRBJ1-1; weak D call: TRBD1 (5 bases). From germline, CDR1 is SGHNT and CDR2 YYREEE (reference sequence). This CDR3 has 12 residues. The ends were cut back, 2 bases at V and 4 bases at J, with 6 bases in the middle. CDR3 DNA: TGTGCCAGCAGCTTTAGGGGCACTGAAGCTTTCTTT. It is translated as CASSFRGTEAFF.

The DNA for the CDR3 is TGCGCCAGCAGCCCACGACAGGGCTTATCCCAATACCAAGCTTTCTTT. Its protein product is CASSPRQGLSQYQAFF. V is TRBV5-1 and J is TRBJ1-1; 7 bases align to TRBD1. The junction had 18 bases not matched to a gene; V was cut back by 4 bases and J by 9 bases. CDR3 length: 16 residues. Germline CDR1 and CDR2: SGHRS and YFSETQ.

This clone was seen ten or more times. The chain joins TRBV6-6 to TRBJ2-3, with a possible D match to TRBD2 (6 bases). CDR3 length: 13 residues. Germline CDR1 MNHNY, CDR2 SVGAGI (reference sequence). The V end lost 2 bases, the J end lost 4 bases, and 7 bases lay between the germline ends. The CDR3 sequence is CASSYREADTQYF. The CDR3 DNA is TGTGCCAGCAGTTACAGGGAGGCAGATACGCAGTATTTT.

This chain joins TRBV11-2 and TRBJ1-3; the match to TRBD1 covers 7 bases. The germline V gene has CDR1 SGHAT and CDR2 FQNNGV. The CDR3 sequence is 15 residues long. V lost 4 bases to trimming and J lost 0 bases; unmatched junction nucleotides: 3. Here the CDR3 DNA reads TGTGCCAGCAGCTCCAGGGGGATCTCTGGAAACACCATATATTTT. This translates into CASSSRGISGNTIYF.